This TCR beta chain came from a study of blood T cells in healthy people across ages. With 4 bases clipped from V and 2 bases from J, the junction kept 7 bases outside the gene matches. CDR1 and CDR2 (germline): MNHEY, SVGEGT. CDR3 length: 15 residues. Study results and caveats: Older age went with lower TCR beta diversity per million T cells, in a roughly linear way. Naive T cell percentage by flow cytometry tracked strongly with beta diversity.

The authors isolated at least 6 million PBMCs per sample. PCR was performed a second time for roughly 6 to 12 cycles using a sample-barcoded 5' primer and a J-beta primer mix. A template-switch adaptor with 12 random nucleotides tagged each cDNA molecule. TCRdb recomputed calls from the 5' RACE reads with MiXCR, one row per CDR3 protein. The profile shows some 800,000 distinct CDR3 sequences, 44% of them singletons. Comments on this clonotype: The antigen remains undetermined.

The sample taken for sequencing was blood. This sequence originates from a man between 60 and 75 years old in good health. V is TRBV6-2 or TRBV6-3 and J is TRBJ2-5, with 7 bases matching TRBD2. CDR3 in DNA: TGTGCCAGCAGTTGGATGCGGGGGACTCAAGAGACCCAGTACTTC. Its protein is CASSWMRGTQETQYF.